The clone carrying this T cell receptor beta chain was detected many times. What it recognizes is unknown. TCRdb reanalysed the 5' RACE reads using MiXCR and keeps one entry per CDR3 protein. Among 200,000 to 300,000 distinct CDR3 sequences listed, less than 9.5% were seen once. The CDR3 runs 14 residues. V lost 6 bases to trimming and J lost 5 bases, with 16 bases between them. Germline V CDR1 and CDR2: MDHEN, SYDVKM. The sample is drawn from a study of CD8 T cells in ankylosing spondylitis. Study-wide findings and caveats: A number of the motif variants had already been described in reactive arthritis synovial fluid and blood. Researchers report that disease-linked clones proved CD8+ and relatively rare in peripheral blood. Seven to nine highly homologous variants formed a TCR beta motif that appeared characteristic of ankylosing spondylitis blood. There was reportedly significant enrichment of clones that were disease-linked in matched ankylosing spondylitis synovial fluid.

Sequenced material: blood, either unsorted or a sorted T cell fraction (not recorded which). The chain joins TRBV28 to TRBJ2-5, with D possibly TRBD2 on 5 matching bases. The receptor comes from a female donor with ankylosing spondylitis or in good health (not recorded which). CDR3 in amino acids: CASSWTGSGETQYF. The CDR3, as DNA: TGTGCCAGCAGCTGGACTGGATCCGGGGAGACCCAGTACTTC.